One sample yielded the 19 T cell receptor beta chains listed below, sequenced in a study of tumor-infiltrating lymphocytes in primary liver carcinoma. Both RNA and DNA were isolated together from about 19-30 mg of bulk tissue that had not been sorted. Making TCR beta cDNA involved approximately 480 ng total RNA and a constant-region primer. Nested multiplex PCR, run for three rounds with slightly modified ARM-PCR, yielded TCR beta libraries. TRBV1-TRBV30 forward primers and a C-beta reverse primer were used in the first two PCR rounds, which each ran for nine to ten cycles. TCRdb redid the calling of the multiplex PCR reads with MiXCR, one entry per CDR3 protein. The sample lists around 88,000 distinct CDR3 sequences, less than 70% occurring once. The specimen was tumor-adjacent normal liver tissue. These receptors came from a middle-aged man with primary liver carcinoma and hepatitis B virus infection.

About this clonotype itself: Relative to the germline gene, one junction end is altered; a read error may explain this. The chain combines TRBV7-8 with TRBJ1-5; D is possibly TRBD1 (5 bases). Germline V CDR1 and CDR2: SGHVS, FQNEAQ. The CDR3 spans 15 residues. CDR3 region: CASTGGSYNNQPQHF. The CDR3 coding sequence is TGTGCCAGCACTGGGGGTAGCTATAACAATCAACCCCAGCATTTT.

This clonotype has a handful of counts. Being one base from a much bigger clone, this may be a read error. The genes are TRBV6-1 and TRBJ2-2, with D perhaps TRBD1 or TRBD2 (6 bases each). This CDR3 spans 13 amino acids. The germline gives CDR1 MNHNS, CDR2 SASEGT. The CDR3 DNA reads TGTGCCAGCAGTGCTGAGGGGGACGGGGGGCTGTTTTTT. Translated: CASSAEGDGGLFF.

This clonotype occurred a few times. Because the CDR3 is missing its conserved closing phenylalanine or tryptophan, this is likely a read error. The chain couples TRBV11-2 to TRBJ2-7; no clear D. CDR1 is SGHAT and CDR2 is FQNNGV in the germline V gene. This CDR3 comprises 15 residues. Trimming shortened V by 5 bases and J by 10 bases, and 24 bases separated the two germline ends. The CDR3 DNA reads TGTGCCAGCAGCACCAGAGTTAAAGGACCCCTGGAACAGTACTTA. Its protein product is CASSTRVKGPLEQYL.

V is TRBV11-3 and J is TRBJ1-1; TRBD1 matches 8 bases. From germline, CDR1 is SGHNT and CDR2 YENEEA. J was trimmed by 4 bases and V by 5 bases; bases with no gene match: 30. The CDR3 totals 22 residues. The CDR3 region has the DNA TGTGCCAGCAGCCAAGATCTAGTCCCCAGTGACAGGGGCGGACCCTTGGTCACTGAAGCTTTCTTT. This translates into CASSQDLVPSDRGGPLVTEAFF.

The V gene is TRBV29-1, the J gene TRBJ2-2; no firm D call. Germline V gene data show CDR1 as SQVTM and CDR2 as ANQGSEA. Trimming took off 5 bases at V and 5 bases at J, with 15 bases between the two ends. The CDR3 loop spans 14 amino acids. The CDR3 DNA reads TGCAGCGTTTCTCGCGATTCGGCGACCGGGGAGCTGTTTTTT. It encodes CSVSRDSATGELFF.

Turning to this clonotype: The conserved closing phenylalanine or tryptophan is absent in this CDR3, likely reflecting a read error. V usage is TRBV19 and J usage is TRBJ1-2, with no clear D. The CDR3 totals 13 residues. Trimming took off 10 bases at V and 1 base at J, with 13 bases between the two ends. CDR1 and CDR2 from the germline V gene are LNHDA and SQIVND (reference sequence). The CDR3 is CANTMLVNYGYTL. Written as DNA, the CDR3 is TGTGCCAATACTATGTTGGTTAACTATGGCTACACCCTC.

As to this clonotype: This sequence may be a read error, since a much larger clone differs from it by one base. V usage is TRBV7-8 and J usage is TRBJ1-4; 9 nucleotides agree with TRBD1. This CDR3 is built from 15 residues. Per germline, CDR1 SGHVS and CDR2 FQNEAQ. CDR3 amino acids: CVSSLATGGHEKLFF. CDR3 DNA sequence: TGTGTCAGCAGCTTGGCGACAGGGGGTCACGAAAAACTGTTTTTT.

This clonotype was counted between two and nine times. This could be a read error, since a much larger clone is one nucleotide away. V gene TRBV29-1 combines with J gene TRBJ2-7; 7 nucleotides match TRBD2. CDR1 is SQVTM, CDR2 ANQGSEA, per germline. The CDR3 runs to 14 residues. As DNA, the CDR3 is TGCAGGGTTCGACTAGCTTCTCCGCCCTACGAGCAGTACTTC. Translating it yields CRVRLASPPYEQYF.

As concerns this clonotype: One end of the junction varies from germline; a read error may be responsible. This rearrangement joins TRBV14 to TRBJ1-1, with D perhaps matching TRBD1 (5 bases). Germline CDR1 SGHDN, CDR2 FVKESK. The CDR3 loop spans 16 amino acids. CDR3: CASSHLVGVEDTEASF. CDR3 nucleotide sequence: TGTGCCAGCAGCCACCTCGTGGGGGTGGAGGACACTGAAGCTTCCTTT.

This chain connects TRBV6-2 or TRBV6-3 to TRBJ2-3; possibly TRBD2 for D (5 bases). The CDR3 covers 12 residues. The germline CDR1 and CDR2 sequences are MNHEY and SVGEGT. CDR3 DNA sequence: TGTGTTAGCAGTACCATTGGGAGTGACCAGTATTTT. It encodes CVSSTIGSDQYF.

As for this clonotype: Possible read error: a much larger clone is one base away. The V call is TRBV5-4, the J call TRBJ2-7, with D possibly TRBD2 on 5 matching bases. The CDR3 is 14 residues long. With 6 bases removed from V and 6 bases from J, the gap between germline ends came to 19 bases. Germline V CDR1 and CDR2: SGHNT, YYREEE (reference sequence). This chain's CDR3 is CASTDGKAGIEQYF. Written as DNA, the CDR3 is TGTGCCAGCACCGACGGGAAGGCCGGTATCGAGCAGTACTTC.

The J gene is TRBJ2-1, the V gene TRBV20-1, with 8 positions matching TRBD2. CDR1 is DFQATT, CDR2 SNEGSKA, per germline (reference sequence). The CDR3 contains 15 residues. The CDR3 DNA reads as TGCACTGCCGCCTCGGGGGGGGAAGGTCGCGATGAGCAGTTCTTC. The encoded protein is CTAASGGEGRDEQFF.

This rearrangement joins TRBV20-1 to TRBJ2-3; D not certain. Trimming removed 6 bases at V and 0 bases at J, with 16 bases between. The germline V gene encodes CDR1 DFQATT and CDR2 SNEGSKA (reference sequence). CDR3 length equals 15 residues. The CDR3 region has the DNA TGCAGTGCCAATGTGGTTTGGCCAAGCACAGATACGCAGTATTTT. It encodes CSANVVWPSTDTQYF.

This clonotype was observed a handful of times. The junction departs from the called germline gene at one end, perhaps through a read error. The J gene is TRBJ2-2, the V gene TRBV12-3 or TRBV12-4, with D perhaps being TRBD1 or TRBD2 (6 bases each). The CDR3 consists of 15 residues. The CDR3 loop is CASTLSGAGTGELLF. DNA for the CDR3: TGTGCCAGCACTTTGTCGGGGGCGGGAACCGGGGAGCTGCTTTTT.

In regard to this clonotype: A much bigger clone sits one base away, suggesting this may be a read error. The chain recombines TRBV5-1 with TRBJ2-1; TRBD2 is a possible D gene (5 bases). V dropped 0 bases and J dropped 10 bases, with 14 bases sitting between them. The CDR3 extends over 14 amino acids. CDR1 is SGHRS and CDR2 is YFSETQ in the germline V gene. CDR3 amino acids: CASSLVPGSGEQFF. In nucleotides, the CDR3 is TGCGCCAGCAGCTTGGTTCCGGGGAGCGGCGAGCAGTTCTTC.

On this clonotype: One junction end disagrees with the germline gene, perhaps due to a read error. The chain couples TRBV4-1 to TRBJ1-3; the D is unclear. Germline CDR1 and CDR2: MGHRA and YSYEKL. The CDR3 contains 16 residues. CDR3 amino acids: CVSSQDTRRAGNTIYF. The CDR3 coding sequence is TGCGTCAGCAGCCAAGATACTCGCCGAGCTGGAAACACCATATATTTC.

Comment on this clonotype: Germline is not matched at one junction end, which may reflect a read error. The V gene is TRBV10-3, the J gene TRBJ1-1, with D hard to call. This CDR3 contains 19 residues. Per germline, CDR1 ENHRY and CDR2 SYGVKD. The CDR3 reads CATSDLTLTASFMYTEAFF. The CDR3 DNA reads as TGTGCCACCAGTGATCTTACTCTTACAGCAAGCTTCATGTACACTGAAGCTTTCTTT.

About this clonotype itself: The conserved closing phenylalanine or tryptophan is absent in this CDR3, likely reflecting a read error. This chain links TRBV11-2 with TRBJ1-2; D call uncertain. The CDR3 spans 13 residues. Germline CDR1 reads SGHAT; CDR2 reads FQNNGV. For the CDR3, the DNA is TGTGTCAGCAGCGACGGGCTCGGGTATGGCTACACCATC. The encoded protein is CVSSDGLGYGYTI.

In this sample, this clonotype turned up a few times. The junction departs from the called germline gene at one end, perhaps through a read error. The rearrangement joins TRBV11-2 to TRBJ2-7, with D perhaps TRBD2 (5 bases). This CDR3 region has 14 residues. CDR1 SGHAT and CDR2 FQNNGV come from the germline V gene. The CDR3 coding sequence is TGTGCCAACAGCTTAACCGAGGGATCCTACGAGCAGTACTTC. Its translation is CANSLTEGSYEQYF. The whole variable domain, remainder taken from reference TRBV11-2 and TRBJ2-7, is EAGVAQSPRYKIIEKRQSVAFWCNPISGHATLYWYQQILGQGPKLLIQFQNNGVVDDSQLPKDRFSAERLKGVDSTLKIQPAKLEDSAVYLCANSLTEGSYEQYFGPGTRLTVT.